These 3 T cell receptor beta chains originate from one sample sequenced in a study of beta chain features in type 1 diabetes. Every bit of the isolated RNA underwent reverse transcription, so sequencing read expressed TCRB transcripts. Clones were sequenced by immunoSEQ multiplex PCR, and TCRdb holds only the in-frame ones, with some missing. Seen here are 150,000 or so clones, roughly 9.1% observed once, and the top ten hold 2% to 2.5%. Sequenced sample: central memory CD4+ T cells from blood. The receptors here all came from a woman under 30 in good health.

A few counts support this clone. V is TRBV13 and J is TRBJ2-5; 7 bases fit TRBD1. V was pared by 4 bases and J by 4 bases, with 6 bases of the junction left unmatched. There are 14 residues in the CDR3. The germline V gene encodes CDR1 PRHDT and CDR2 FYEKMQ (reference sequence). CDR3 DNA: TGTGCCAGCAGCTCAAAATCAGGGGGAGAGACCCAGTACTTC. It codes for CASSSKSGGETQYF.

This chain uses TRBV10-3 with TRBJ2-3, with D tentatively TRBD2 (5 bases). From germline, CDR1 is ENHRY and CDR2 SYGVKD. V shed 6 bases and J shed 4 bases, with 17 bases lying between them. The length of the CDR3 is 15 residues. In nucleotides, the CDR3 is TGTGCCATCAGCCCTGACGGGGTTGGGGCAGATACGCAGTATTTT. Translated: CAISPDGVGADTQYF.

This sequence joins TRBV19 and TRBJ2-3; maybe TRBD2 (5 bases). The CDR3 has 15 residues. The germline CDR1 and CDR2 sequences are LNHDA and SQIVND (reference sequence). Trimming cost V 7 bases and J 1 base, with 15 bases left between them. CDR3 coding DNA: TGTGCCAGTACCCGGACGGAGGCGGGCACAGATACGCAGTATTTT. Encoded protein: CASTRTEAGTDTQYF. Full variable domain (missing parts from reference TRBV19 and TRBJ2-3): DGGITQSPKYLFRKEGQNVTLSCEQNLNHDAMYWYRQDPGQGLRLIYYSQIVNDFQKGDIAEGYSVSREKKESFPLTVTSAQKNPTAFYLCASTRTEAGTDTQYFGPGTRLTVL.